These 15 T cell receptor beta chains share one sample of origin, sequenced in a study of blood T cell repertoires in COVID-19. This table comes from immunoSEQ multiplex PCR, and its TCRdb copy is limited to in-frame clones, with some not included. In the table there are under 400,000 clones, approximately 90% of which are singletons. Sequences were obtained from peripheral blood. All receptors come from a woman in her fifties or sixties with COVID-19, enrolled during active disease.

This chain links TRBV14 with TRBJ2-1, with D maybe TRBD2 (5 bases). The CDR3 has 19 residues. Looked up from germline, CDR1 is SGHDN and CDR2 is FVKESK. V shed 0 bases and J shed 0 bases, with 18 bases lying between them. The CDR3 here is CASSQDLIARANSYNEQFF. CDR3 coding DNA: TGTGCCAGCAGCCAAGACTTAATAGCGCGGGCAAACTCCTACAATGAGCAGTTCTTC.

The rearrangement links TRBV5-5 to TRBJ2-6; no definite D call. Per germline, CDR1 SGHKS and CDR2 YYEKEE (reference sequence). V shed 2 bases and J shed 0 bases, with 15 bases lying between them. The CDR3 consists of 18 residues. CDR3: CASSLGRRADSGANVLTF. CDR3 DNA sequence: TGTGCCAGCAGCTTAGGCAGGCGTGCCGACTCTGGGGCCAACGTCCTGACTTTC.

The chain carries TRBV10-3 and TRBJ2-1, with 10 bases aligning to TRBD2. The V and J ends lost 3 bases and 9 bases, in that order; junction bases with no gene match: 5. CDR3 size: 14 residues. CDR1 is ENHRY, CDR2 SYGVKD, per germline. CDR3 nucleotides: TGTGCCATCAGTGATAGCGGGGGGCCTGGTGAGCAGTTCTTC. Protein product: CAISDSGGPGEQFF.

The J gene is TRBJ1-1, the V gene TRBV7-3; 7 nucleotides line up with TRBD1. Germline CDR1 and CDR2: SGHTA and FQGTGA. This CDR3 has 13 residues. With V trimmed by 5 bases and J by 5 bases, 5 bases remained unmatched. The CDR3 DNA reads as TGTGCCAGCAGCGCACAGGGGAAGACTGAAGCTTTCTTT. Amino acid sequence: CASSAQGKTEAFF.

CDR3 DNA: TGTGCCAGCAGGGACAGGGGGCGCGGCGGCACTGAAGCTTTCTTT. Its translation is CASRDRGRGGTEAFF. The chain recombines TRBV6-5 with TRBJ1-1; the match to TRBD1 covers 11 bases. With 6 bases clipped from V and 4 bases from J, the junction kept 7 bases outside the gene matches. This CDR3 has 15 amino acids. Germline V gives CDR1 MNHEY, CDR2 SVGAGI.

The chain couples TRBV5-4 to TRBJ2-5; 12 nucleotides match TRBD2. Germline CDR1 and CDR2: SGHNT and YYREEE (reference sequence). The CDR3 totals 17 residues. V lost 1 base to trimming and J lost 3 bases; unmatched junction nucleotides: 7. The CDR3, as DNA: TGTGCCAGCAGCTTGAGGACTAGCGGGGCCTACAAAGAGACCCAGTACTTC. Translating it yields CASSLRTSGAYKETQYF.

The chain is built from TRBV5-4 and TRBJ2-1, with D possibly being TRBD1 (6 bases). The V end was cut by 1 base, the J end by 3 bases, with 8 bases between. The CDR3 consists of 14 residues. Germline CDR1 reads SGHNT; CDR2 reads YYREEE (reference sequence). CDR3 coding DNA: TGTGCCAGCAGCTTGACAGGGCTCTACAATGAGCAGTTCTTC. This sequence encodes CASSLTGLYNEQFF.

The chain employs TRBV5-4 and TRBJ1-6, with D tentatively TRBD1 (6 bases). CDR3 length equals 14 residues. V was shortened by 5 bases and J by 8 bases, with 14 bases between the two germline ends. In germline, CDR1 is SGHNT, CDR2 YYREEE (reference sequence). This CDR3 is CASSFTGTDSPLHF. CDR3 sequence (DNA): TGTGCCAGCAGTTTCACAGGGACGGATTCACCCCTCCACTTT.

This chain's CDR3 is CAISRQPGQGAETEAFF. CDR3 DNA sequence: TGTGCCATCAGTCGGCAACCCGGACAGGGGGCAGAAACTGAAGCTTTCTTT. J is TRBJ1-1 and V is TRBV10-3; 11 nucleotides agree with TRBD1. The CDR3 is made up of 17 amino acids. Germline CDR1 and CDR2: ENHRY and SYGVKD. Trimming cost V 5 bases and J 5 bases; bases outside gene matches: 13.

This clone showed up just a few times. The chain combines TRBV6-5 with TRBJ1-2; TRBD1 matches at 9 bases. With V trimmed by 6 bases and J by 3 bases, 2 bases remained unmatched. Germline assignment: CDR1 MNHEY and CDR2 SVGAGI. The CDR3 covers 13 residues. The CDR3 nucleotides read TGTGCCAGCAGAAGACAGGGGGACTATGGCTACACCTTC. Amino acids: CASRRQGDYGYTF.

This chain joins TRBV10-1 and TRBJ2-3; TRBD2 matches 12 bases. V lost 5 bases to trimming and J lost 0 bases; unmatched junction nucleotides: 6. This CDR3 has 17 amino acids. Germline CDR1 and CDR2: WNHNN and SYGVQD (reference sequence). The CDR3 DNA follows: TGCGCCAGCAGTCCCGGACTAGCGGGGCGAAGCACAGATACGCAGTATTTT. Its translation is CASSPGLAGRSTDTQYF.

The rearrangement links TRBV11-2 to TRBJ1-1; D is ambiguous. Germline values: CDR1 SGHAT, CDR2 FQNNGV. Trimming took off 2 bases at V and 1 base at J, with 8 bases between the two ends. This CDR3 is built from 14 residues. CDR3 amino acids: CASSLRGSNTEAFF. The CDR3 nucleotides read TGTGCCAGCAGCTTAAGAGGCTCGAACACTGAAGCTTTCTTT.

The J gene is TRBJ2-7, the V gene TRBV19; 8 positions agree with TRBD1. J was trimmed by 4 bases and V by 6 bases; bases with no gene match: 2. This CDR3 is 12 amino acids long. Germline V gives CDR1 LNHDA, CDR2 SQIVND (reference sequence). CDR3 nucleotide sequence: TGTGCCAGTAGCGACAGGGGATACGAGCAGTACTTC. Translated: CASSDRGYEQYF.

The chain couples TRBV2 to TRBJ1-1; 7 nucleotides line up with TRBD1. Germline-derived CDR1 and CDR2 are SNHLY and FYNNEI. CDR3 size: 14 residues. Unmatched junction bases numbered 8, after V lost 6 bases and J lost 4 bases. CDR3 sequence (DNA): TGTGCCAGCAGGAAGACAGGGCCTCGCACTGAAGCTTTCTTT. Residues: CASRKTGPRTEAFF.

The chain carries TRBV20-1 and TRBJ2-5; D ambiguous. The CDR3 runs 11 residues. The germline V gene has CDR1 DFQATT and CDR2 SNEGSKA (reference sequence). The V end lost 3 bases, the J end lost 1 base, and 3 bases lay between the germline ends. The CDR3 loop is CSASSQETQYF. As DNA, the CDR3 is TGCAGTGCTAGCAGCCAAGAGACCCAGTACTTC.